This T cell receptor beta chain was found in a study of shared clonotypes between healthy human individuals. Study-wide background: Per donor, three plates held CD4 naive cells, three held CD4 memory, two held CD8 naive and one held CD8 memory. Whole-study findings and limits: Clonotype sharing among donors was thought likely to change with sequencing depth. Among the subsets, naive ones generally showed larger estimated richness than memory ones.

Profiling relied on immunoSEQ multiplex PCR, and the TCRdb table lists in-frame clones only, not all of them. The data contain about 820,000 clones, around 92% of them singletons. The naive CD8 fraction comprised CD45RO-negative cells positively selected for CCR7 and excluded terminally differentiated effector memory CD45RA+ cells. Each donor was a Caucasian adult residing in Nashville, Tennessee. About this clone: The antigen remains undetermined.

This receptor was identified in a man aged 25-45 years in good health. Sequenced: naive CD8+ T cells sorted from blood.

CDR3 nucleotide sequence: TGTGCCAGCAGTACCACCGACCCCGTTAGGGCCAAAAACATTCAGTACTTC. It codes for CASSTTDPVRAKNIQYF. The chain has TRBV2 and TRBJ2-4; D ambiguous. CDR1 and CDR2 (germline): SNHLY, FYNNEI. The CDR3 extends over 17 amino acids. The V end was cut by 5 bases, the J end by 1 base, with 18 bases between.